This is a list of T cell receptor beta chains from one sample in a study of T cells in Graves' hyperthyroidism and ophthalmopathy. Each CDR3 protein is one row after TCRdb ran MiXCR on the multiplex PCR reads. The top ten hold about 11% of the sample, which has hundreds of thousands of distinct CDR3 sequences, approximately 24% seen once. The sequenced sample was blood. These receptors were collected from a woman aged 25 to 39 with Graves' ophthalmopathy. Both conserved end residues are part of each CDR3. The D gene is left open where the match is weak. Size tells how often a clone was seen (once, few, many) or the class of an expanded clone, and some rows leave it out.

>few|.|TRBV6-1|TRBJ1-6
TGTGCCACCTGGGGGTGGAGCTCACCCCTCCACTTT
CATWGWSSPLHF
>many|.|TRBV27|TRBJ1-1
TGTGCCAGCAGTTTGGGGGGATTCACTGAAGCTTTCTTT
CASSLGGFTEAFF
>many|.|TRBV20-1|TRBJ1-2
TGCAGTGCTAGACAAACCACAGGGATCCCAGACGGCTACACCTTC
CSARQTTGIPDGYTF
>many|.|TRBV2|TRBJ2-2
TGTGCCAGCGGCCAGGTCAGGACCGGGGAGCTGTTTTTT
CASGQVRTGELFF
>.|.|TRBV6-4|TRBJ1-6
TGTGCCAGCAGTCCTACTTCGGGTGTATGGTCCTATAATTCACCCCTCCACTTT
CASSPTSGVWSYNSPLHF
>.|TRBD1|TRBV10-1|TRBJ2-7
TGCGCCAGCAGTGACCCCGGGACAGCCTACGAGCAGTACTTC
CASSDPGTAYEQYF
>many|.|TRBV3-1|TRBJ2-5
TGTGCCAGCAGCCAAGATCTAATGGAGGAGACCCAGTACTTC
CASSQDLMEETQYF
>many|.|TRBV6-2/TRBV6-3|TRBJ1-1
TGTGCCAGCAGTCCACCAGCAGGGGCCCCTGAAGCTTTCTTT
CASSPPAGAPEAFF
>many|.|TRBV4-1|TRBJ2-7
TGCGCCAGCAGCCAAGCCGAGACCGCCTACGAGCAGTACTTC
CASSQAETAYEQYF
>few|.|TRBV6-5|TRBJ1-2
TGTGCCAGCAGTTACGCCGGGGGGTGGAACTATGGCTACACCTTC
CASSYAGGWNYGYTF
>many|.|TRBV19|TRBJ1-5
TGTGCCAGTAGTATTGGAATCAATCAGCCCCAGCATTTT
CASSIGINQPQHF
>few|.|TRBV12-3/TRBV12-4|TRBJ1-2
TGTGCCAGCACTTCGCTCGCCTATGGCTACACCTTC
CASTSLAYGYTF
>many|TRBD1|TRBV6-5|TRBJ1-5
TGTGCCAGCAGTACCGACAGGGCCAGCAATCAGCCCCAGCATTTT
CASSTDRASNQPQHF
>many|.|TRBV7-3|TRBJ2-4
TGTGCCAGCTCTGGGCCCGAAAACATTCAGTACTTC
CASSGPENIQYF
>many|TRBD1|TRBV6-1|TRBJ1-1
TGTGCCAGCAGTGACCCCGGGACAGAGAACACTGAAGCTTTCTTT
CASSDPGTENTEAFF
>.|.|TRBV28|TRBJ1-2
TGTGCCAGCAGATCTCAGGATCCAACCTATGGCTACACCTTC
CASRSQDPTYGYTF
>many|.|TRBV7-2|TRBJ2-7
TGTGCCAGCAGCTTGTCCAGGGAGGTCTACGAGCAGTACTTC
CASSLSREVYEQYF
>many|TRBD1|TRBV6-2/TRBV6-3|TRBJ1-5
TGTGCCAGCAAGCCGGGACAGGGTCCACATAGCAATCAGCCCCAGCATTTT
CASKPGQGPHSNQPQHF
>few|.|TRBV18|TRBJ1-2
TGTGCCAGCTCACCACCGCAAGGGGTGGGCTATGGCTACACCTTC
CASSPPQGVGYGYTF
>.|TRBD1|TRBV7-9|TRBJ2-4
TGTGCCAGCAGCTTGACAGGGTCGGAAAACATTCAGTACTTC
CASSLTGSENIQYF
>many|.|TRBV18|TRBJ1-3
TGTGCCAGCTCAAACACCGACACTGGAAACACCATATATTTT
CASSNTDTGNTIYF
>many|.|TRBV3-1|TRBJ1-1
TGTGCCAGCAGCCAAGATAGGACTGCGATGAACACTGAAGCTTTCTTT
CASSQDRTAMNTEAFF
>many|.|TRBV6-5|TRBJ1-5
TGTGCCAGCGAAACCGGAGCAAGCAATCAGCCCCAGCATTTT
CASETGASNQPQHF
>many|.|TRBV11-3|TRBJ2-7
TGTGCCAGCAGCTTAGTGGTACCGGGACCGGCGCGTTACGAGCAGTACTTC
CASSLVVPGPARYEQYF
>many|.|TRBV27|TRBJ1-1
TGTGCCAGCAGGTACGGGGTGAACACTGAAGCTTTCTTT
CASRYGVNTEAFF
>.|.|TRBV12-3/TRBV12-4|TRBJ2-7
TGTGCCAGCAGTTTTTCGGCGGAAAACTACGAGCAGTACTTC
CASSFSAENYEQYF
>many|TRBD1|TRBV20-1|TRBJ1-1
TGCAGTGCTAGAGATACAGGGGACTACACTGAAGCTTTCTTT
CSARDTGDYTEAFF
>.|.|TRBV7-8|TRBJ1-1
.
CASSFGQGARPEASF
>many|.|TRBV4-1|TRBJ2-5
TGCGCCAGCAGCCAAGGACCGGGAGCCCAAGAGACCCAGTACTTC
CASSQGPGAQETQYF
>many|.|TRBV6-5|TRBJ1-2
TGTGCCAGCAGTTACTCGCGCACAGGGTCGAGCGGCTACACCTTC
CASSYSRTGSSGYTF
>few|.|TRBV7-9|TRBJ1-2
TGTGCCAGCAGCTTACCGGGGGCCAATCATGGCTACACCTTC
CASSLPGANHGYTF
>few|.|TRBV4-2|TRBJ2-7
TGTGCCAGCAGCCAAGAGGGACTTGCCTACGAGCAGTACTTC
CASSQEGLAYEQYF